This TCR beta chain was identified in a study of human T cells and chemical hapten exposure. In the study overall: Sensitization was performed using 2% DPC on a roughly 2 cm by roughly 2 cm upper inner arm skin site.

Time point noted: pre-sensitization, week 0. Noted treatment: therapeutic diphenylcyclopropenone sensitization with weekly scalp DPC. Blood was drawn before each patch test was applied. This CDR3 comprises 13 residues. V shed 6 bases and J 4 bases; nucleotides not matched to a gene: 8. Looked up from germline, CDR1 is SQVTM and CDR2 is ANQGSEA. From the RACE reads, TCRdb called clonotypes with MiXCR, one entry per CDR3 protein. The sample has some 400,000 distinct CDR3 sequences; around 5.5% are singletons. This clonotype has only a few counts. The sequenced sample was whole blood, obtained in connection with sensitization to the hapten diphenylcyclopropenone (DPC). This rearrangement joins TRBV29-1 to TRBJ1-1; 7 bases are a match to TRBD1. The receptor comes from a woman aged 45-60 years with alopecia areata. Some clones in this sample may be carry-over from other donors' samples. In DNA, the CDR3 is TGCAGCGTACTACAGGGGAGAACCACTGAAGCTTTCTTT. Protein product: CSVLQGRTTEAFF.